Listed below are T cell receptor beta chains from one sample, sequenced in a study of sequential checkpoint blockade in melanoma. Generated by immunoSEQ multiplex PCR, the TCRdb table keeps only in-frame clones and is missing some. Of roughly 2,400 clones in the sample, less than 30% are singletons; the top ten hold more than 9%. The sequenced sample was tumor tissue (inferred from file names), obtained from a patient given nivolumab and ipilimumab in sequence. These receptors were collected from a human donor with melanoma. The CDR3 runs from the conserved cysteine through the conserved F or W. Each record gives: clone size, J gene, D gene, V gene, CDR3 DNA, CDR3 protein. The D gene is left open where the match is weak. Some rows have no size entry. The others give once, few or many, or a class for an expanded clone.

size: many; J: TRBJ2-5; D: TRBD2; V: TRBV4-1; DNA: TGCGCCAGCAGCCCCCCCGGGGGAGGGGACCAAGAGACCCAGTACTTC; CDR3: CASSPPGGGDQETQYF
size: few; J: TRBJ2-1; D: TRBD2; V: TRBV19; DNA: TGTGCCAGTAGTGTCCGCAAACTAGCGAGCTCCTACAATGAGCAGTTCTTC; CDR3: CASSVRKLASSYNEQFF
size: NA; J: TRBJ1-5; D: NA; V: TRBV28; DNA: TGTGCCAGCAGTTTATCCCCAGGGAGACCGCCCCAGCATTTT; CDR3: CASSLSPGRPPQHF
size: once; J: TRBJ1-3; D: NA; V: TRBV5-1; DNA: TGCGCCAGCAGCCCGGGAAATGGTCCCTCTGGAAACACCATATATTTT; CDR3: CASSPGNGPSGNTIYF
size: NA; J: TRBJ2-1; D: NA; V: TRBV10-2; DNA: TGCGCCAGCAGTGAGATGCTCAATGAGCAGTTCTTC; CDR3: CASSEMLNEQFF
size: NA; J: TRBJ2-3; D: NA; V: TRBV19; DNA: TGTGCCAGTAATGACCGGGGCCCAGATACGCAGTATTTT; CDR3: CASNDRGPDTQYF
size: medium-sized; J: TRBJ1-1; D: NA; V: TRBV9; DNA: TGTGCCAGCAGTGCCCACGGCCCGAACACTGAAGCTTTCTTT; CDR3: CASSAHGPNTEAFF
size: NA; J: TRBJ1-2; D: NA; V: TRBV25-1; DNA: TGTGCCAGCAGTGAATATGAGGGGAACTATGGCTACACCTTC; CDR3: CASSEYEGNYGYTF
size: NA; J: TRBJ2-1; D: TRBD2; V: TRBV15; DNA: TGTGCCACCAGCAGCCAACGCGGGACTAGAGTCACTCAGTTCTTC; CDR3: CATSSQRGTRVTQFF
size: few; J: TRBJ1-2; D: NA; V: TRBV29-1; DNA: TGCAGCGTTGAAGGGATTTTGGAGACGGCCTATAACTATGGCTACACCTTC; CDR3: CSVEGILETAYNYGYTF
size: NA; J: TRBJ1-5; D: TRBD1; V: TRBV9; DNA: TGTGCCAGCAGGGACACAGGGGGCGAACAGCCCCAGCATTTT; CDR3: CASRDTGGEQPQHF
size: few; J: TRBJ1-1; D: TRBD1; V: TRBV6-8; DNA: TGTGCCAGCAGACAAAGACAGGGGACAAGTGAAGCTTTCTTT; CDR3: CASRQRQGTSEAFF
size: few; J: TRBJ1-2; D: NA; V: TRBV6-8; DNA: TGTGCCAGCAGGGACGGAGCTAACTATGGCTACACCTTC; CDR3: CASRDGANYGYTF
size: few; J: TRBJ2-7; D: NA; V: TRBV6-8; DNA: TGTGCCAGCAGTTACCGGGGGACAACCCGGCAGGAGCAGTACTTC; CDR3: CASSYRGTTRQEQYF
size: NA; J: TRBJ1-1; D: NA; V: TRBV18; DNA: TGTGCCAGCTCACCCATCCTCTTGGGGACGAACACTGAAGCTTTCTTT; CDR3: CASSPILLGTNTEAFF
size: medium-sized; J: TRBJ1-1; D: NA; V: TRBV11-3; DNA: TGTGCCAGCATCGTTCAAACAGGGTCCCCTGAAGCTTTCTTT; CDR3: CASIVQTGSPEAFF
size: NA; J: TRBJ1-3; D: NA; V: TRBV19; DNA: TGTGCCACGTCCTCGATTGGAAACACCATATATTTT; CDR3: CATSSIGNTIYF
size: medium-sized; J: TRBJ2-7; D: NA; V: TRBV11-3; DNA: TGTGCCAGCAGCTCGGGGCTTAGATTCGCTGACGAGCAGTACTTC; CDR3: CASSSGLRFADEQYF
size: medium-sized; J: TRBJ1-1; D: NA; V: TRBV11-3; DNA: TGTGCCAGCAGCTTGACGGGAGTCCTAACTAACACTGAAGCTTTCTTT; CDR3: CASSLTGVLTNTEAFF
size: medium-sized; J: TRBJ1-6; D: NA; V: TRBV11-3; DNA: TGTGCCAGCAGCGCCAGGGATTTCAATTCACCCCTCCACTTT; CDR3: CASSARDFNSPLHF
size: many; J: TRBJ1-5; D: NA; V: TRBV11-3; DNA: TGTGCCAGCAGCCGATCGGGACCTAGGAATCAGCCCCAGCATTTT; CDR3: CASSRSGPRNQPQHF
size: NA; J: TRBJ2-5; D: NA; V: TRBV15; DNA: TGTGCCACCAGCAGAGATCGGGGGATCCAAGAGACCCAGTACTTC; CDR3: CATSRDRGIQETQYF
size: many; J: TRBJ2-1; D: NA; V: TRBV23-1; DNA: TGCGCCAGCAGCTTAGAGCTTTACAATGAGCAGTTCTTC; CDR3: CASSLELYNEQFF
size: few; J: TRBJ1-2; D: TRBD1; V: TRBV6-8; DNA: TGTGCCAGCAGTTCTCCCGGGACAGGGGACTATGGCTACACCTTC; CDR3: CASSSPGTGDYGYTF
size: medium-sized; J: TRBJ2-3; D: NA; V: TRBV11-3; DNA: TGTGCCAGCAGCTTAGGGGGCCCCACTAGCACAGATACGCAGTATTTT; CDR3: CASSLGGPTSTDTQYF
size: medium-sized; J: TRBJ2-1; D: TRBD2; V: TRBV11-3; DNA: TGTGCCAGCGGCCGGACTAGCGGGAGGGAATACAATGAGCAGTTCTTC; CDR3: CASGRTSGREYNEQFF
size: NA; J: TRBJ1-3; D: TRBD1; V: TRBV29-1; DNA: TGCAGCGTCGACGAGACAGGGGGAAACACCATATATTTT; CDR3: CSVDETGGNTIYF
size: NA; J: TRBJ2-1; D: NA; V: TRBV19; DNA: TGTGCCAGTAGTATTGGGCAGTTCGAGGGCAATGAGCAGTTCTTC; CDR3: CASSIGQFEGNEQFF
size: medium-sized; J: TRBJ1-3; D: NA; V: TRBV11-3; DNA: TGTGCCAGCAGCCTGACAGAATTCTCTGGAAACACCATATATTTT; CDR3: CASSLTEFSGNTIYF
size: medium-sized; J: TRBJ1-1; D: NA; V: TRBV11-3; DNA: TGTGCCAGCAGCTCCATGGTCTTTAAAACTGAAGCTTTCTTT; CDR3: CASSSMVFKTEAFF
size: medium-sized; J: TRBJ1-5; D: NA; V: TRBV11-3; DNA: TGTGCCAGCAGCTTAGTGTCGGGTTACAATCAGCCCCAGCATTTT; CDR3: CASSLVSGYNQPQHF
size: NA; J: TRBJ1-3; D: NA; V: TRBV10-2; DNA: TGCGCCAGCAGTGGGGTACAGGGCGGAAACACCATATATTTT; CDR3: CASSGVQGGNTIYF
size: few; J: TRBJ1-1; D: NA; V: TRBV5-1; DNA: TGCGCCAGCAGCTTGGACACAGGGTCTGGTGAAGCTTTCTTT; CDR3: CASSLDTGSGEAFF
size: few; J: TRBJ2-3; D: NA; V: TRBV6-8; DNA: TGTGCCAGCAGTCCTCAGGGGGGGGACACAGATACGCAGTATTTT; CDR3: CASSPQGGDTDTQYF
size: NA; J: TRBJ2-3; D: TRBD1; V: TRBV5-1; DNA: TGCGCCAGCAGCGTCTCAGGGGGTGCATCTGATACGCAGTATTTT; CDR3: CASSVSGGASDTQYF
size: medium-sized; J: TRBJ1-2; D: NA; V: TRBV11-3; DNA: TGTGCCAGCAGCCCCGCCGGTTGGGCCTCTCTACCCTCTAACTATGGCTACACCTTC; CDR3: CASSPAGWASLPSNYGYTF
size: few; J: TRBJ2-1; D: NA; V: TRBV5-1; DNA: TGCGCCAGCAGCAGATCCGGGACGGATTACAATGAGCAGTTCTTC; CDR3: CASSRSGTDYNEQFF
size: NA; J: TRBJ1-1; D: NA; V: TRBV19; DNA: TGTGCCAGTAGTACCGGCCCTGAAGCTTTCTTT; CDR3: CASSTGPEAFF
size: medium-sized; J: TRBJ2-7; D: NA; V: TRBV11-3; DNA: TGTGCCAGCAGCGCCCAATGGGGGGCCAGCGAGCAGTACTTC; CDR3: CASSAQWGASEQYF
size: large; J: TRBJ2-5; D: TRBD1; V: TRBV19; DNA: TGTGCCAGTAGTATCCTTTTCGGACAGGGGGAAGAGACCCAGTACTTC; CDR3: CASSILFGQGEETQYF
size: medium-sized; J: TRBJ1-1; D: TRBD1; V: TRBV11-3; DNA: TGTGCCAGCAGCTCACGACAGGGGCCCTCGGGGACTGAAGCTTTCTTT; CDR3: CASSSRQGPSGTEAFF
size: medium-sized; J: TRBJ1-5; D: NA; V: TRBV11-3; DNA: TGTGCCAGCAGCTTAGACCGCGGCAATCAGCCCCAGCATTTT; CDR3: CASSLDRGNQPQHF
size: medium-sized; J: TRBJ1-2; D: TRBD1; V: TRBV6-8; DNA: TGTGCCAGCAGTTACTCTACACCGGGACAGGGTAGCTATGGCTACACCTTC; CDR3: CASSYSTPGQGSYGYTF
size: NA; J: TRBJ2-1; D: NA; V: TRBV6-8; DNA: TGTGCCAGCAGTATCCAGGGGACCCAATCCTACAATGAGCAGTTCTTC; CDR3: CASSIQGTQSYNEQFF
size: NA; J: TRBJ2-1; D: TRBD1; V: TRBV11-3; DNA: TGTGCCAGCAGCAGCCGGACAGGGGGCGCAGGGAATGAGCAGTTCTTC; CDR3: CASSSRTGGAGNEQFF
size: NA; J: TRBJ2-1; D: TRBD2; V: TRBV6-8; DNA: TGTGCCAGCAGCAGCGGGACCTACTCCTACAATGAGCAGTTCTTC; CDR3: CASSSGTYSYNEQFF
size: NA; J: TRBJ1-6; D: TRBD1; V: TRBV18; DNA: TGTGCCAGCTCACCCTCTGCCGCTCAAGGGGGCGGACCCCTCCACTTT; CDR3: CASSPSAAQGGGPLHF
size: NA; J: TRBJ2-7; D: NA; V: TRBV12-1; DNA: TGTGCCGGGGTAGGGACTAGCGGGGGATCCTACGAGCAGTACTTC; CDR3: CAGVGTSGGSYEQYF
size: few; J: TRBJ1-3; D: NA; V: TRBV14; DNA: TGTGCCAGCAGCCAGGGGGGATTTGGAAACACCATATATTTT; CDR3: CASSQGGFGNTIYF